The clone carrying this T cell receptor beta chain was seen a handful of times. Its specificity is not known. This CDR3 is also generated by other DNA sequences in the sample. This entry comes from a study of vaccination effects on CD4 cells after COVID-19. Whole-study findings and limits: Vaccine-induced new clones formed most post-vaccine spike-reactive clones in convalescents.

Ahead of sequencing, the ViraFEST assay grew antigen-specific CD4+ T cells using viral peptide pools. When about ten days of culture had elapsed, CD4+ T cells were isolated. This individual tested PCR-positive for SARS-CoV-2 infection between March and December 2020. On both days 3 and 7, half of the culture medium was replaced with IL-2 medium. Assay: immunoSEQ multiplex PCR; the TCRdb copy retains only in-frame clones and omits some. The table shows approximately 33,000 clones, with around 72% occurring only once. Germline V CDR1 and CDR2: SGHDT, YYEEEE. V gave up 0 bases and J gave up 0 bases, with 4 bases separating them. The CDR3 is 15 residues long.

The rearrangement uses TRBV5-6 and TRBJ2-6; D is undetermined. Sequencing used CD4+ T cells from PBMCs cultured with HCoV-NL63 spike peptides, obtained before COVID-19 vaccination. The receptor was derived from a human donor who had a prior SARS-CoV-2 infection. The CDR3 here is CASSLGVSGANVLTF. The CDR3 DNA follows: TGTGCCAGCAGCTTGGGAGTCTCTGGGGCCAACGTCCTGACTTTC.